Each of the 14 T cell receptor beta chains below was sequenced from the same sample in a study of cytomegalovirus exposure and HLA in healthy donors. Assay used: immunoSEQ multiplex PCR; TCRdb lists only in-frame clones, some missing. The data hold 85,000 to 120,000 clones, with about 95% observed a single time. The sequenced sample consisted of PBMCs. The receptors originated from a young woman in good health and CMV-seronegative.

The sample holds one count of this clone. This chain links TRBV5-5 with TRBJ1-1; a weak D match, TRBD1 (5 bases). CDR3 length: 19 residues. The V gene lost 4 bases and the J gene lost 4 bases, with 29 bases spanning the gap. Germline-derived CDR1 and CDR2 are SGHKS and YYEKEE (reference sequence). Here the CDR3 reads CASSQRRGVWLQGGTEAFF. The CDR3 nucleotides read TGTGCCAGCAGCCAACGGCGTGGGGTATGGTTGCAGGGTGGCACTGAAGCTTTCTTT.

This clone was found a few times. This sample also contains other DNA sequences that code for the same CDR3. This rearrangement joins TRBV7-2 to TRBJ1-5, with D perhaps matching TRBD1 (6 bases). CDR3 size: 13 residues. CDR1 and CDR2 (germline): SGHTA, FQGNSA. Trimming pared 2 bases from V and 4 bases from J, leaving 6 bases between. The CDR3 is CASSLRGNQPQHF. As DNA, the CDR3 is TGTGCCAGCAGCTTAAGGGGGAATCAGCCCCAGCATTTT. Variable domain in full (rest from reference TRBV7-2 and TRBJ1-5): GAGVSQSPSNKVTEKGKDVELRCDPISGHTALYWYRQSLGQGLEFLIYFQGNSAPDKSGLPSDRFSAERTGGSVSTLTIQRTQQEDSAVYLCASSLRGNQPQHFGDGTRLSIL.

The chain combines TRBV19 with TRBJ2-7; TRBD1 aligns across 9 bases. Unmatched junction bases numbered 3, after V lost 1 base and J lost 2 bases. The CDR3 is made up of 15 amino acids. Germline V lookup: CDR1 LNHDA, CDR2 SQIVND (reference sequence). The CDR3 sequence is CASSIVGTGTYEQYF. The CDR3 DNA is TGTGCCAGTAGTATAGTGGGGACAGGGACCTACGAGCAGTACTTC.

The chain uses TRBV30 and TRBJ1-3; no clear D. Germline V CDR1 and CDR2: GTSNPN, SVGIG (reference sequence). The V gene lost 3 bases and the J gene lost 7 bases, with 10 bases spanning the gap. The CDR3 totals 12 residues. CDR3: CAWRLEGNTIYF. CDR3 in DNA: TGTGCCTGGAGGTTGGAGGGTAACACCATATATTTT. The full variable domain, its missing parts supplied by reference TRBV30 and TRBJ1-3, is SQTIHQWPATLVQPVGSPLSLECTVEGTSNPNLYWYRQAAGRGLQLLFYSVGIGQISSEVPQNLSASRPQDRQFILSSKKLLLSDSGFYLCAWRLEGNTIYFGEGSWLTVV.

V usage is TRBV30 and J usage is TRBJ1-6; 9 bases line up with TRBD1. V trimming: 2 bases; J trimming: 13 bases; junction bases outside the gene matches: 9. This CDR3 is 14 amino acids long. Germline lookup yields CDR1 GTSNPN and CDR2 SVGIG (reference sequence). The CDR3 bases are TGTGCCTGGAGTTTAAGGGACAGGGAAAGTCCCCTCCACTTT. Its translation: CAWSLRDRESPLHF.

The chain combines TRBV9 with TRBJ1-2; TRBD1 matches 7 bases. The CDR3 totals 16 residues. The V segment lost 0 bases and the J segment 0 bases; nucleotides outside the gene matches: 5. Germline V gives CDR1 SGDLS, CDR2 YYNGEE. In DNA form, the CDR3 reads TGTGCCAGCAGCGTAGGGGGGGACAGACCTAACTATGGCTACACCTTC. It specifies CASSVGGDRPNYGYTF.

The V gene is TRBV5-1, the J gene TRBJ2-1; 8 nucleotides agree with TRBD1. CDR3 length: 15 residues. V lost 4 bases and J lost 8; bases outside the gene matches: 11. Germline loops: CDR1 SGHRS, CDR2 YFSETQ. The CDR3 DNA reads TGCGCCAGCAGCCGCGACAGGGGATCGTTCGATGAGCAGTTCTTC. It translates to CASSRDRGSFDEQFF.

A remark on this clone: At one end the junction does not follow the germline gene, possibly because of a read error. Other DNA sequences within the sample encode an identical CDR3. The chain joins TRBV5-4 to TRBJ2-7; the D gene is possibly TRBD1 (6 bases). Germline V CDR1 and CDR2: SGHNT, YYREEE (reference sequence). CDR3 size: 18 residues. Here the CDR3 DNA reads TGCGCCAGCAGCTTGGCGATTGGGATGGGGACAACACCCTACGAGCAGTACTTC. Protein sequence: CASSLAIGMGTTPYEQYF.

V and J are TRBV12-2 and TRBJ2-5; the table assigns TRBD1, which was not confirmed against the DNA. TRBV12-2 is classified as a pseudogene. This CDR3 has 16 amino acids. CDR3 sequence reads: CASRLGPRGYQETQYF. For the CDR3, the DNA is TGTGCAAGTCGCTTAGGGCCTAGGGGTTACCAAGAGACCCAGTACTTC.

The CDR3 bases are TGTGCCAGCAGTTTAGACCGGGACTATGGCTACACCTTC. Its protein is CASSLDRDYGYTF. The gene calls are TRBV27 and TRBJ1-2, with D unresolved. This CDR3 contains 13 residues. V shed 2 bases and J shed 3 bases, with 7 bases lying between them. Per germline, CDR1 MNHEY and CDR2 SMNVEV (reference sequence).

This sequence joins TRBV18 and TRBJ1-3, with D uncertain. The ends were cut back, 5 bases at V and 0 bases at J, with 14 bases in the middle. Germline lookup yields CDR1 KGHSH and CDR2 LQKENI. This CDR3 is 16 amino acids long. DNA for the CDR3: TGTGCCAGCTCATTTCAAGAGCTAAGCTCTGGAAACACCATATATTTT. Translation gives CASSFQELSSGNTIYF. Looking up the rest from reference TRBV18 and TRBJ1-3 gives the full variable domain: NAGVMQNPRHLVRRRGQEARLRCSPMKGHSHVYWYRQLPEEGLKFMVYLQKENIIDESGMPKERFSAEFPKEGPSILRIQQVVRGDSAAYFCASSFQELSSGNTIYFGEGSWLTVV.

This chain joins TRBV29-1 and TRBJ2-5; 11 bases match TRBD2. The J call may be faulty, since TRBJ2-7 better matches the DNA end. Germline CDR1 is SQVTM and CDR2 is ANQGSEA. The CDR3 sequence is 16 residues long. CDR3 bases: TGCAGCGTTGAGGGCCTAGGGACTAGCGGCGACTACGAGCAGTACTTC. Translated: CSVEGLGTSGDYEQYF.

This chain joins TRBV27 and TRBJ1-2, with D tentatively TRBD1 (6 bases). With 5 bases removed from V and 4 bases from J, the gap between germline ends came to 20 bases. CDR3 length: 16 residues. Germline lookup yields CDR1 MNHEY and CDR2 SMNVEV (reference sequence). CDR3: CASSRSALTGGYGYTF. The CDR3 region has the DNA TGTGCCAGCAGTCGATCCGCCTTGACAGGAGGCTATGGCTACACCTTC.

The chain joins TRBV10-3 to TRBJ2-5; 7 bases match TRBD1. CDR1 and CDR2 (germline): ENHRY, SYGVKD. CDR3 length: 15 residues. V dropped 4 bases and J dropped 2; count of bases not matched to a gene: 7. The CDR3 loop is CAISGSRDRQETQYF. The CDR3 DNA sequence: TGTGCCATCAGTGGTAGTCGGGACAGACAAGAGACCCAGTACTTC.